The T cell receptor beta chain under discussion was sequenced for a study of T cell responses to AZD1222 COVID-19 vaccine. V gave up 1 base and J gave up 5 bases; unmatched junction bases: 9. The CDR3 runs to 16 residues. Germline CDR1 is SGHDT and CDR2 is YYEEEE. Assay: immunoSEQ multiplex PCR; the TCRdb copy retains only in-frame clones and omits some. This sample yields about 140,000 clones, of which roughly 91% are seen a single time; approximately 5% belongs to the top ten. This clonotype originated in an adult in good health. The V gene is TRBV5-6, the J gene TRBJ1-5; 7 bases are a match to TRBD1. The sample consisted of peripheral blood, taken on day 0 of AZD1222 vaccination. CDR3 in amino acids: CASSLTTGRGDQPQHF. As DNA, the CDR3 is TGTGCCAGCAGCTTGACGACAGGGAGAGGAGATCAGCCCCAGCATTTT.